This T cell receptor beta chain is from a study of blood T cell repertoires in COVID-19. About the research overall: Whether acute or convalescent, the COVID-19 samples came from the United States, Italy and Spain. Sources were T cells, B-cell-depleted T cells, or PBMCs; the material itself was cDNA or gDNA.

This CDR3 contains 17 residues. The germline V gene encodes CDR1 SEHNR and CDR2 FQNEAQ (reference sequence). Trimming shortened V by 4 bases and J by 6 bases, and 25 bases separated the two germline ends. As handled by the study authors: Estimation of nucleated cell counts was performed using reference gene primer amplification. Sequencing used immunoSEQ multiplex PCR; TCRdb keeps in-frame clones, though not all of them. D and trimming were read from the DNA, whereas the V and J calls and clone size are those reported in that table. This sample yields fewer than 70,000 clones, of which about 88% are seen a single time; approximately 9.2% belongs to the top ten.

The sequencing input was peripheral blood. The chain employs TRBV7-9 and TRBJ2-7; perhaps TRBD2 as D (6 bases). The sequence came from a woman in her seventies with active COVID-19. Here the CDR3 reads CASSSHGLRREPSEQYF. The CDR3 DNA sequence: TGTGCCAGCAGCTCCCATGGATTAAGGCGGGAACCCTCCGAGCAGTACTTC.